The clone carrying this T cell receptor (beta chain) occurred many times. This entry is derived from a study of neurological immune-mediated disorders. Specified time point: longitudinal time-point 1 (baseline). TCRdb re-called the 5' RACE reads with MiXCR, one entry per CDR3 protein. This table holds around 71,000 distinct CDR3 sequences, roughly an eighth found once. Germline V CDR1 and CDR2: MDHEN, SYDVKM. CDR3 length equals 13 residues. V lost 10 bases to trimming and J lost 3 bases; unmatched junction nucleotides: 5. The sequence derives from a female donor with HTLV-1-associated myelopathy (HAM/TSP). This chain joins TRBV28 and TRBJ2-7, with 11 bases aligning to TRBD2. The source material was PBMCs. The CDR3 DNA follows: TGTGCCACCACCCTAGCGGGGGGCTACGAGCAGTACTTC. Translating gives CATTLAGGYEQYF.